This record concerns one T cell receptor beta chain sequence. An end of the junction differs from the germline gene, which may be a read error. The sample is drawn from a study of blood T cells in healthy people across ages. From germline, CDR1 is SGHDN and CDR2 FVKESK. The CDR3 consists of 13 residues. It was with a sample-barcoded 5' primer and a J-beta primer mix that a second PCR of about 7 to 12 cycles was run. TCRdb ran MiXCR on the 5' RACE reads and lists one entry per CDR3 protein. The table has about 780,000 distinct CDR3 sequences, about 45% seen once; the top ten hold about a sixth. This receptor was identified in a man older than 75 in good health. Sequenced material: blood. V usage is TRBV14 and J usage is TRBJ2-7; D not certain. CDR3 coding DNA: TGTGCCGGCAGCCAACGTCCTTCCTACGAGCAGTACTTC. It translates to CAGSQRPSYEQYF.